The 2 T cell receptor beta chains below were found in one sample sequenced in a study of control samples from healthy donors and cancer patients. Libraries were prepared by immunoSEQ multiplex PCR; TCRdb keeps only in-frame clonotypes and omits some of them. The sample consists of about 410,000 clones, approximately 90% of them appearing once. Sequencing was carried out using PBMCs. The receptors were gathered from a man aged 35-49 years with head and neck cancer.

The chain carries TRBV29-1 and TRBJ2-5; D might be TRBD2 (5 bases). Trimming shortened V by 3 bases and J by 4 bases, and 15 bases separated the two germline ends. The CDR3 loop spans 14 amino acids. Germline loops: CDR1 SQVTM, CDR2 ANQGSEA. This CDR3 is CSVDGVSAPETQYF. CDR3 nucleotide sequence: TGCAGCGTTGACGGGGTCTCCGCCCCAGAGACCCAGTACTTC.

This chain links TRBV24-1 with TRBJ2-3, with D maybe TRBD1 (5 bases). This CDR3 region has 18 residues. Germline assignment: CDR1 KGHDR and CDR2 SFDVKD. Trimming left V 2 bases short and J 2 bases short, with 19 bases between. The CDR3 protein is CATSDSSWGAFNTDTQYF. Here the CDR3 DNA reads TGTGCCACCAGTGATTCGAGCTGGGGCGCATTCAACACAGATACGCAGTATTTT.